Each of the 25 T cell receptor beta chains below was sequenced from the same sample in a study of CD8 T cells in ankylosing spondylitis (dated by TCRdb to 2017 to 2019). What the study reported, not specific to this receptor: A TCR beta motif of several highly homologous amino acid variants appeared characteristic of blood from ankylosing spondylitis patients.

For these TCRs, the target antigens are not known. Libraries were made using 5' RACE. Instrument on record: Illumina HiSeq 2500. TCRdb applied fastp at Q25 and MiXCR to the public reads, then kept only in-frame beta chains. Rows merge per CDR3 protein into single entries with the most common DNA and genes. The sample contains under 550,000 distinct CDR3 sequences, roughly a quarter of them found a single time. About 0.92% of the sample is held by the ten biggest clonotypes. Input material: blood, either unsorted or a sorted T cell fraction (not recorded which). The receptors were sampled from a male donor with ankylosing spondylitis.

This clonotype was observed a few times. The chain carries TRBV10-3 and TRBJ2-5, with D possibly TRBD2 on 5 matching bases. V lost 2 bases, J lost 0 bases, and 10 bases lay in between. The V gene's germline CDR1 is ENHRY and CDR2 SYGVKD. The CDR3 has 15 residues. Here the CDR3 reads CAISEVEGYQETQYF. CDR3 DNA: TGTGCCATCAGTGAGGTAGAGGGCTACCAAGAGACCCAGTACTTC.

This clonotype was detected only once. The V call is TRBV29-1, the J call TRBJ2-1; possible D gene TRBD1, 5 bases. CDR1 SQVTM and CDR2 ANQGSEA come from the germline V gene. The germline V and J ends were trimmed by 5 bases and 4 bases, with 15 bases remaining between them. CDR3 length equals 14 residues. CDR3 nucleotides: TGCAGCGTTACAACAGGATTCCTTTACAATGAGCAGTTCTTC. Its translation is CSVTTGFLYNEQFF.

The CDR3 nucleotides read TGTGCCAGCAGCTTCGACAGGGGCGCGGAGACCCAGTACTTC. This encodes CASSFDRGAETQYF. The chain couples TRBV7-2 to TRBJ2-5; 8 bases map to TRBD1. CDR1 and CDR2 (germline): SGHTA, FQGNSA. The CDR3 is made up of 14 amino acids. J was trimmed by 5 bases and V by 3 bases; bases with no gene match: 5.

The V call is TRBV5-8, the J call TRBJ2-1; 7 bases line up with TRBD1. Germline CDR1 and CDR2: SGHTS and YDEGEE. Germline trimming cut 4 bases from V and 8 bases from J; bases unmatched to any gene: 9. This CDR3 region has 14 residues. CDR3 in amino acids: CASSRRTGHDEQFF. CDR3 nucleotides: TGTGCCAGCAGCCGAAGGACAGGACATGATGAGCAGTTCTTC.

This clonotype was detected a few times. V gene TRBV7-9 combines with J gene TRBJ2-2; D remains unclear. V gave up 1 base and J gave up 12 bases, with 12 bases separating them. The CDR3 spans 13 residues. Germline V lookup: CDR1 SEHNR, CDR2 FQNEAQ (reference sequence). The CDR3, as DNA: TGTGCCAGCAGCTTAGAGGGTCCGGCCAAGCTGTTTTTT. Translation: CASSLEGPAKLFF.

This clonotype was picked up one time. The chain joins TRBV7-9 to TRBJ2-1, with D perhaps TRBD1 (6 bases). CDR3 length equals 13 residues. Trimming took 6 bases from V and 6 from J, leaving 12 bases between them. Germline V gene sequence: CDR1 SEHNR, CDR2 FQNEAQ (reference sequence). CDR3 in DNA: TGTGCCAGCAGTCCAGGACAGTTCAATGAGCAGTTCTTC. Encoded protein: CASSPGQFNEQFF.

CDR3 bases: TGCGCCAGCAGCCTTCTAGCGGGAGGGGCGAACACCGGGGAGCTGTTTTTT. Translation: CASSLLAGGANTGELFF. The chain carries TRBV5-1 and TRBJ2-2; 12 bases match TRBD2. There are 17 residues in the CDR3. The germline CDR1 and CDR2 sequences are SGHRS and YFSETQ. With 4 bases clipped from V and 0 bases from J, the junction kept 4 bases outside the gene matches.

The gene calls are TRBV7-9 and TRBJ2-1; unclear D gene. The germline CDR1 and CDR2 sequences are SEHNR and FQNEAQ (reference sequence). Trimming cost V 1 base and J 4 bases, with 11 bases left between them. The CDR3 contains 15 residues. This chain's CDR3 is CASSLESTGYNEQFF. In DNA, the CDR3 is TGTGCCAGCAGCTTAGAGTCTACCGGTTACAATGAGCAGTTCTTC.

The chain links TRBV3-1 to TRBJ1-6; TRBD1 is a possible D gene (6 bases). The germline V gene has CDR1 LGHDT and CDR2 YNNKEL (reference sequence). The CDR3 is 15 amino acids. The V gene lost 4 bases and the J gene lost 5 bases, with 12 bases spanning the gap. The CDR3 DNA sequence: TGTGCCAGCAGCCGGGCGGACAGAAATAATTCACCCCTCCACTTT. Translating it yields CASSRADRNNSPLHF.

The chain is built from TRBV20-1 and TRBJ2-2, with 7 bases fitting TRBD2. With V trimmed by 0 bases and J by 6 bases, 7 bases remained unmatched. Germline V gene sequence: CDR1 DFQATT, CDR2 SNEGSKA (reference sequence). This CDR3 has 15 residues. The CDR3 region has the DNA TGCAGTGCTAGAGATAGGACTAGAATGGCCGGGGAGCTGTTTTTT. This gives the protein CSARDRTRMAGELFF.

This sequence joins TRBV27 and TRBJ2-7; D is undetermined. Looked up from germline, CDR1 is MNHEY and CDR2 is SMNVEV (reference sequence). V lost 5 bases and J 7 bases, leaving 9 bases between the germline ends. The CDR3 covers 11 residues. This CDR3 reads CASSPPREQYF. The CDR3 nucleotides read TGTGCCAGCAGTCCCCCGAGGGAGCAGTACTTC.

This clonotype was seen a handful of times. The chain is built from TRBV7-9 and TRBJ1-2, with D hard to call. Germline V gives CDR1 SEHNR, CDR2 FQNEAQ (reference sequence). CDR3 length: 14 residues. Trimming stripped 1 base from V and 0 bases from J, with 6 bases between. In DNA form, the CDR3 reads TGTGCCAGCAGCTTAGGGAATCCTAACTATGGCTACACCTTC. Protein sequence: CASSLGNPNYGYTF.

The gene calls are TRBV5-1 and TRBJ2-2; no firm D call. The CDR3 runs 15 residues. Germline V gene data show CDR1 as SGHRS and CDR2 as YFSETQ. V was clipped by 1 base and J by 7 bases, with 14 bases between them. DNA of the CDR3: TGCGCCAGCAGCTTGCTAGACGGCCGCCTCGGGGAGCTGTTTTTT. As protein: CASSLLDGRLGELFF.

V gene TRBV24-1 combines with J gene TRBJ1-2; TRBD1 matches 8 bases. Unmatched junction bases numbered 7, after V lost 3 bases and J lost 8 bases. Germline V gene data show CDR1 as KGHDR and CDR2 as SFDVKD. This CDR3 spans 14 amino acids. The CDR3 DNA reads TGTGCCACCAGTGATGCTCCTAGGACAGGGGGCTACACCTTC. Its translation: CATSDAPRTGGYTF.

This chain uses TRBV20-1 with TRBJ1-1; D might be TRBD1 (5 bases). The germline CDR1 and CDR2 sequences are DFQATT and SNEGSKA (reference sequence). This CDR3 contains 15 residues. Trimming took off 6 bases at V and 1 base at J, with 18 bases between the two ends. CDR3 amino acids: CSARGTRWGNTEAFF. CDR3 bases: TGCAGTGCCCGAGGGACTAGATGGGGGAACACTGAAGCTTTCTTT.

The genes are TRBV12-3 or TRBV12-4 and TRBJ2-2, with D possibly matching TRBD2 (6 bases). The V end lost 3 bases, the J end lost 6 bases, and 17 bases lay between the germline ends. The CDR3 runs 16 residues. CDR3 region: CASSLGTPGPSGELFF. In DNA form, the CDR3 reads TGTGCCAGCAGTTTGGGGACTCCCGGGCCGTCCGGGGAGCTGTTTTTT.

The CDR3 sequence is CAISDGTGGEKLFF. Here the CDR3 DNA reads TGTGCCATCAGTGACGGGACAGGGGGTGAAAAACTGTTTTTT. The chain joins TRBV10-3 to TRBJ1-4, with TRBD1 matching over 11 bases. CDR1 and CDR2 (germline): ENHRY, SYGVKD. The CDR3 spans 14 residues. The J segment lost 7 bases and the V segment lost 3 bases, leaving 1 base of the junction unmatched.

The chain links TRBV20-1 to TRBJ2-1, with D perhaps TRBD2 (5 bases). CDR1 is DFQATT, CDR2 SNEGSKA, per germline (reference sequence). Trimming cost V 0 bases and J 4 bases, with 16 bases left between them. This CDR3 spans 16 amino acids. The CDR3 here is CSARDPSGVIYNEQFF. The DNA for the CDR3 is TGCAGTGCTAGAGATCCGAGCGGCGTCATTTACAATGAGCAGTTCTTC.

The J gene is TRBJ2-3, the V gene TRBV20-1; 7 positions match TRBD1. Trimming cost V 6 bases and J 4 bases; bases outside gene matches: 10. This CDR3 has 14 residues. CDR1 is DFQATT and CDR2 is SNEGSKA in the germline V gene (reference sequence). CDR3 sequence reads: CSAPRGGGADTQYF. The CDR3 coding sequence is TGCAGTGCCCCTCGAGGGGGCGGCGCAGATACGCAGTATTTT.

This clonotype was found a few times. The rearrangement links TRBV6-2 or TRBV6-3 to TRBJ2-3, with D perhaps matching TRBD2 (6 bases). The germline gives CDR1 MNHEY, CDR2 SVGEGT. With 7 bases removed from V and 0 bases from J, the gap between germline ends came to 14 bases. CDR3 size: 15 residues. This CDR3 reads CASIDRDLSTDTQYF. As DNA, the CDR3 is TGTGCCAGCATAGACCGGGACTTAAGCACAGATACGCAGTATTTT.

The genes are TRBV4-1 and TRBJ2-3; D is undetermined. The length of the CDR3 is 17 residues. Trimming pared 0 bases from V and 2 bases from J, leaving 15 bases between. Germline CDR1 MGHRA, CDR2 YSYEKL. The DNA of the CDR3 is TGCGCCAGCAGCCAAGACATATATAAGCTAATCACAGATACGCAGTATTTT. This gives the protein CASSQDIYKLITDTQYF.

This clonotype has at least ten counts. The J gene is TRBJ1-2, the V gene TRBV5-1; D perhaps matches TRBD1 (5 bases). This CDR3 contains 12 residues. Trimming removed 0 bases at V and 5 bases at J, with 5 bases between. Per germline, CDR1 SGHRS and CDR2 YFSETQ. The CDR3 DNA follows: TGCGCCAGCAGCTTGGAGGGGTATGGCTACACCTTC. Residues: CASSLEGYGYTF.

This clonotype has only a few counts. CDR3 DNA sequence: TGCGCCAGCAGCTTGGCCGTGAGCGGGAGAATAGATACGCAGTATTTT. This encodes CASSLAVSGRIDTQYF. The chain carries TRBV5-1 and TRBJ2-3; TRBD2 matches at 8 bases. V was clipped by 0 bases and J by 5 bases; unmatched bases: 8. The CDR3 sequence is 16 residues long. The germline gives CDR1 SGHRS, CDR2 YFSETQ.

This clonotype occurred many times. This rearrangement joins TRBV20-1 to TRBJ1-2; TRBD1 matches at 8 bases. The CDR3 is 15 amino acids. Trimming removed 4 bases from V and 6 bases from J; junction bases left unmatched: 13. Germline-derived CDR1 and CDR2 are DFQATT and SNEGSKA (reference sequence). The CDR3: CSAILQTGDEDGYTF. The CDR3, as DNA: TGCAGTGCTATACTACAGACAGGGGACGAAGATGGCTACACCTTC.

This rearrangement joins TRBV7-2 to TRBJ2-3, with D possibly TRBD2 on 6 matching bases. The CDR3 has 16 residues. Germline assignment: CDR1 SGHTA and CDR2 FQGNSA. Trimming shortened V by 5 bases and J by 0 bases, and 15 bases separated the two germline ends. The CDR3 DNA follows: TGTGCCAGCAGCCTACTGGGCGGGGTTAGCACAGATACGCAGTATTTT. The encoded protein is CASSLLGGVSTDTQYF.